The source of this TCR beta chain is a study of T cells after yellow fever vaccination. Study-wide points: A faster peak, day 5 versus 15, was reached by the weaker secondary response. Clonotypes found in both CD4 and CD8 compartments made up a small share.

The CDR3 contains 14 residues. V was pared by 3 bases and J by 5 bases, with 10 bases between. Germline V gene lookup returns CDR1 KGHSH and CDR2 LQKENI. TCRdb passed the 5' RACE reads through MiXCR, listing each CDR3 protein once. The data hold approximately 300,000 distinct CDR3 sequences, with about 6.9% observed a single time. This clonotype was counted between two and nine times. What it recognizes is unknown. The sequence was obtained from a man aged 18 to 30 who received the YFV17D yellow fever vaccine. The chain couples TRBV18 to TRBJ2-2; no firm D call. The starting material was PBMCs, obtained approximately 40 days after the first yellow fever vaccination. In nucleotides, the CDR3 is TGTGCCAGCTCACCTCAACTCCGGACCGGGGAGCTGTTTTTT. Amino acids: CASSPQLRTGELFF.